The 32 T cell receptor beta chains below all came from one sample that was sequenced in a study of T-cell memory formation after mild COVID-19. MiXCR was run by TCRdb on the 5' RACE reads, yielding one entry per CDR3 protein. The data contain about 320,000 distinct CDR3 sequences, roughly an eighth of them singletons. The sequenced material came from PBMCs or a T cell subset sorted from them (not recorded which). Receptors originate from a man younger than 35 who had mild COVID-19 (a few samples of this study predate the infection). Cell type and time point are not known.

The chain has TRBV15 and TRBJ1-1; weak D call: TRBD1 (5 bases). The V end lost 3 bases, the J end lost 0 bases, and 11 bases lay between the germline ends. The CDR3 covers 15 residues. Germline V gene lookup returns CDR1 LNHNV and CDR2 YYDKDF (reference sequence). CDR3 region: CATSRRQRLNTEAFF. CDR3 in DNA: TGTGCCACCAGCAGGCGACAGCGGCTGAACACTGAAGCTTTCTTT.

The J gene is TRBJ1-4, the V gene TRBV7-8, with TRBD1 matching over 8 bases. V shed 3 bases, J shed 8 bases, and the junction held 5 bases outside the gene matches. Germline V gene data show CDR1 as SGHVS and CDR2 as FQNEAQ. The CDR3 is made up of 14 amino acids. CDR3 region: CASSFDRGREKLFF. DNA of the CDR3: TGTGCCAGCAGCTTCGACAGGGGCCGGGAAAAACTGTTTTTT. Supplemented by reference TRBV7-8 and TRBJ1-4, the full variable domain reads GAGVSQSPRYKVAKRGQDVALRCDPISGHVSLFWYQQALGQGPEFLTYFQNEAQLDKSGLPSDRFFAERPEGSVSTLKIQRTQQEDSAVYLCASSFDRGREKLFFGSGTQLSVL.

As for this clonotype: This may stem from a read error, because a much larger clone lies one nucleotide away. The chain joins TRBV7-2 to TRBJ2-3, with 11 bases lining up with TRBD2. This CDR3 has 16 amino acids. From germline, CDR1 is SGHTA and CDR2 FQGNSA. In nucleotides, the CDR3 is TGTGCCAGCAACTTAGCTAGCGGGGGGTTTTCAGATACGCAGTATTTT. As protein: CASNLASGGFSDTQYF.

This clonotype came up a few times. This sequence joins TRBV19 and TRBJ1-1; TRBD1 might be the D (5 bases). CDR1 is LNHDA, CDR2 SQIVND, per germline (reference sequence). V shed 3 bases and J shed 4 bases, with 9 bases lying between them. The CDR3 is 13 amino acids. The CDR3 loop reads CASSIIGVTEAFF. In DNA, the CDR3 is TGTGCCAGTAGTATTATAGGGGTCACTGAAGCTTTCTTT.

The chain carries TRBV12-3 or TRBV12-4 and TRBJ1-2; D is uncertain. There are 13 residues in the CDR3. Trimming left V 5 bases short and J 4 bases short, with 11 bases between. The CDR3 loop reads CASSDGEGYGYTF. Here the CDR3 DNA reads TGTGCCAGCAGTGACGGGGAAGGCTATGGCTACACCTTC.

This clonotype was seen a handful of times. The rearrangement uses TRBV7-2 and TRBJ2-3; D remains unclear. V was shortened by 3 bases and J by 6 bases, with 16 bases between the two germline ends. Germline loops: CDR1 SGHTA, CDR2 FQGNSA. The CDR3 totals 15 residues. CDR3 protein: CASSFNPSPIDTQYF. CDR3 nucleotides: TGTGCCAGCAGCTTTAACCCGAGCCCCATCGATACGCAGTATTTT. Variable domain in full (rest from reference TRBV7-2 and TRBJ2-3): GAGVSQSPSNKVTEKGKDVELRCDPISGHTALYWYRQSLGQGLEFLIYFQGNSAPDKSGLPSDRFSAERTGGSVSTLTIQRTQQEDSAVYLCASSFNPSPIDTQYFGPGTRLTVL.

The CDR3 loop reads CASSYGGPDTQYF. For the CDR3, the DNA is TGTGCCAGCAGTTATGGGGGGCCAGATACGCAGTATTTT. The gene calls are TRBV6-2 or TRBV6-3 and TRBJ2-3, with D perhaps assigned TRBD1 or TRBD2 (6 bases each). V was trimmed by 3 bases and J by 4 bases, leaving 8 bases between them. Germline CDR1 and CDR2: MNHEY and SVGEGT. The CDR3 is made up of 13 amino acids.

This sequence joins TRBV12-3 or TRBV12-4 and TRBJ1-6; 7 nucleotides agree with TRBD1. V was pared by 7 bases and J by 11 bases, with 8 bases of the junction left unmatched. The CDR3 is 13 residues long. The CDR3 here is CASNRGTGTPLHF. In DNA, the CDR3 is TGTGCCAGCAACAGGGGAACAGGGACACCCCTCCACTTT.

This clonotype was seen many times. The V call is TRBV12-3 or TRBV12-4, the J call TRBJ2-3; no clear D gene. This CDR3 region has 12 residues. Trimming left V 6 bases short and J 2 bases short, with 6 bases between. The CDR3 region is CASSAYTDTQYF. CDR3 coding DNA: TGTGCCAGCAGCGCCTACACAGATACGCAGTATTTT.

This clonotype was detected only a few times. The V gene is TRBV4-3, the J gene TRBJ2-7; 7 bases are shared with TRBD2. The germline V gene has CDR1 LGHNA and CDR2 YSLEER. V gave up 1 base and J gave up 3 bases; unmatched junction bases: 15. The CDR3 runs to 18 residues. This CDR3 is CASSQALLADFSFYEQYF. DNA for the CDR3: TGCGCCAGCAGCCAAGCTCTTCTAGCGGATTTCTCTTTCTACGAGCAGTACTTC.

The sample holds many counts of this clonotype. J is TRBJ2-1 and V is TRBV4-2; 7 positions match TRBD2. The V gene end was trimmed by 4 bases and the J gene end by 2 bases; junction bases not matched to a gene: 8. The CDR3 runs to 16 residues. Germline-derived CDR1 and CDR2 are LGHNA and YNFKEQ. The CDR3 coding sequence is TGTGCCAGCAGCCCTGCGACTAGCCGCGCCTACAATGAGCAGTTCTTC. Amino acid sequence: CASSPATSRAYNEQFF.

As to this clonotype: At one end the junction does not follow the germline gene, possibly because of a read error. This chain joins TRBV12-3 or TRBV12-4 and TRBJ2-3; tentative D call: TRBD2 (6 bases). The CDR3 is made up of 13 amino acids. CDR3 region: CASSLAVGGRADF. The CDR3 DNA follows: TGTGCCAGCAGTTTAGCCGTGGGAGGCAGGGCCGATTTT.

This clonotype occurred many times. The V gene is TRBV2, the J gene TRBJ2-5; 10 nucleotides line up with TRBD2. With V trimmed by 8 bases and J by 5 bases, 2 bases remained unmatched. Germline V CDR1 and CDR2: SNHLY, FYNNEI. There are 12 residues in the CDR3. The CDR3 bases are TGTGCCAGCTCGACTAGCGGGGAGACCCAGTACTTC. Translating it yields CASSTSGETQYF.

The rearrangement uses TRBV6-6 and TRBJ2-2; 7 bases line up with TRBD1. The CDR3 is 15 amino acids. The V and J ends lost 2 bases and 2 bases, in that order; junction bases with no gene match: 2. Germline-derived CDR1 and CDR2 are MNHNY and SVGAGI (reference sequence). The CDR3 bases are TGTGCCAGCAGTTACCGGGACAGAAACACCGGGGAGCTGTTTTTT. As protein: CASSYRDRNTGELFF.

This chain connects TRBV9 to TRBJ2-3, with 9 nucleotides matching TRBD1. Germline trimming cut 2 bases from V and 7 bases from J; bases unmatched to any gene: 8. Germline V gene data show CDR1 as SGDLS and CDR2 as YYNGEE. The CDR3 loop spans 15 amino acids. The CDR3 nucleotides read TGTGCCAGCAGCGTTGCGGGACAGGGTAGTAATACGCAGTATTTT. Its protein is CASSVAGQGSNTQYF.

The V and J genes are TRBV12-3 or TRBV12-4 and TRBJ2-3; unclear D gene. Trimming removed 3 bases from V and 5 bases from J, with 18 bases in between. The CDR3 has 16 amino acids. CDR3: CASSLVGSLRVDTQYF. For the CDR3, the DNA is TGTGCCAGCAGTTTGGTTGGCAGTTTGCGAGTAGATACGCAGTATTTT.

The chain combines TRBV4-1 with TRBJ2-1, with D possibly TRBD1 on 6 matching bases. The CDR3 runs to 14 residues. Trimming left V 3 bases short and J 10 bases short, with 16 bases between. In germline, CDR1 is MGHRA, CDR2 YSYEKL. CDR3 residues: CASSHVFGGGEQFF. The CDR3 nucleotides are TGCGCCAGCAGCCACGTTTTTGGGGGCGGGGAGCAGTTCTTC.

In its sample, this clonotype was seen a few times. The chain is built from TRBV15 and TRBJ2-3; D gene uncertain. The CDR3 runs 15 residues. Trimming pared 0 bases from V and 4 bases from J, leaving 11 bases between. Germline CDR1 LNHNV, CDR2 YYDKDF (reference sequence). The CDR3 sequence is CATSRESTRADTQYF. The CDR3 region has the DNA TGTGCCACCAGCAGAGAATCTACAAGGGCAGATACGCAGTATTTT. Using reference TRBV15 and TRBJ2-3 for the parts outside the CDR3, the full variable domain is DAMVIQNPRYQVTQFGKPVTLSCSQTLNHNVMYWYQQKSSQAPKLLFHYYDKDFNNEADTPDNFQSRRPNTSFCFLDIRSPGLGDTAMYLCATSRESTRADTQYFGPGTRLTVL.

The rearrangement links TRBV7-8 to TRBJ2-3; TRBD2 matches at 9 bases. The germline CDR1 and CDR2 sequences are SGHVS and FQNEAQ. The CDR3 is 17 residues long. The V gene end was trimmed by 0 bases and the J gene end by 6 bases; junction bases not matched to a gene: 10. As DNA, the CDR3 is TGTGCCAGCAGCTTAGCGTTTTCGGGACTAGCTTACGATACGCAGTATTTT. Amino acids: CASSLAFSGLAYDTQYF.

This clonotype was picked up a small number of times. The CDR3: CASSLSLDEQFF. The CDR3 DNA follows: TGTGCCAGCAGCTTAAGCCTAGATGAGCAGTTCTTC. The chain has TRBV7-9 and TRBJ2-1; D call uncertain. In germline, CDR1 is SEHNR, CDR2 FQNEAQ (reference sequence). V lost 2 bases and J lost 8, with 7 bases in between. This CDR3 contains 12 residues.

In this sample, this clonotype turned up a few times. The chain couples TRBV7-2 to TRBJ1-4, with TRBD1 matching over 11 bases. This CDR3 contains 15 residues. CDR1 and CDR2 (germline): SGHTA, FQGNSA. The junction had 3 bases not matched to a gene; V was cut back by 4 bases and J by 5 bases. This CDR3 reads CASSSRTGGNEKLFF. The CDR3 coding sequence is TGTGCCAGCAGCTCCCGGACAGGGGGCAATGAAAAACTGTTTTTT.

This sequence joins TRBV6-5 and TRBJ2-5; tentative D call: TRBD2 (6 bases). This CDR3 region has 16 residues. Trimming cost V 2 bases and J 1 base, with 14 bases left between them. Germline V gene data show CDR1 as MNHEY and CDR2 as SVGAGI. This chain's CDR3 is CASSYGADYTQETQYF. The CDR3 DNA follows: TGTGCCAGCAGTTACGGGGCGGACTACACCCAAGAGACCCAGTACTTC.

The rearrangement uses TRBV19 and TRBJ1-1; 9 nucleotides match TRBD1. The CDR3 contains 16 residues. After removal of 5 bases from V and 5 bases from J, the junction contained 12 bases not matched to a gene. CDR1 is LNHDA, CDR2 SQIVND, per germline (reference sequence). CDR3: CASSLASGTGRTEAFF. In nucleotides, the CDR3 is TGTGCCAGTAGTCTAGCTTCCGGGACAGGGCGAACTGAAGCTTTCTTT.

Of note for this clonotype: A junction boundary mismatches the germline segment, possibly from a read error. The V gene is TRBV25-1, the J gene TRBJ2-7; no clear D gene. CDR3 length: 12 residues. Germline V gene data show CDR1 as MGHDK and CDR2 as SYGVNS. The CDR3 bases are TGTGCCGGCAGTGAAGTGATGTGGGAGCAGTACTTC. It yields the protein CAGSEVMWEQYF.

As to this clonotype: One base away lies a much larger clone, so this may be a sequencing read error. The gene calls are TRBV30 and TRBJ2-1; a weak D match, TRBD2 (5 bases). The CDR3 extends over 14 amino acids. Germline V lookup: CDR1 GTSNPN, CDR2 SVGIG (reference sequence). V lost 2 bases to trimming and J lost 3 bases, with 11 bases between them. The CDR3 nucleotides are TGTGCCTGGAGTATAGGGAGCTACTACAATGAGCAGTTCTTC. Its protein is CAWSIGSYYNEQFF.

This chain connects TRBV5-1 to TRBJ1-2, with 7 positions matching TRBD1. The CDR3 consists of 13 residues. Trimming removed 2 bases from V and 7 bases from J; junction bases left unmatched: 5. Germline V CDR1 and CDR2: SGHRS, YFSETQ. This chain's CDR3 is CASSFTGEVGYTF. The CDR3, as DNA: TGCGCCAGCAGCTTTACAGGGGAGGTTGGCTACACCTTC.

V is TRBV7-3 and J is TRBJ2-5; D perhaps matches TRBD2 (5 bases). The CDR3 is made up of 14 amino acids. Trimming took 5 bases from V and 4 from J, leaving 14 bases between them. Germline CDR1 is SGHTA and CDR2 is FQGTGA. CDR3: CASSRTSWGETQYF. The CDR3 DNA reads as TGTGCCAGCAGCCGCACTAGTTGGGGAGAGACCCAGTACTTC. Combining the CDR3 with reference TRBV7-3 and TRBJ2-5 gives the whole variable domain GAGVSQTPSNKVTEKGKYVELRCDPISGHTALYWYRQSLGQGPEFLIYFQGTGAADDSGLPNDRFFAVRPEGSVSTLKIQRTERGDSAVYLCASSRTSWGETQYFGPGTRLLVL.

The J gene is TRBJ2-2, the V gene TRBV6-5, with 8 bases matching TRBD2. V was pared by 8 bases and J by 4 bases, with 9 bases of the junction left unmatched. Germline values: CDR1 MNHEY, CDR2 SVGAGI. This CDR3 comprises 15 residues. The CDR3 spells CASQKRGLLTGELFF. The CDR3 DNA is TGTGCCAGCCAGAAGCGGGGGCTCCTCACCGGGGAGCTGTTTTTT.

The DNA for the CDR3 is TGTGCCAGCAGTCACCCGGGACTCTACAATGAGCAGTTCTTC. Translating gives CASSHPGLYNEQFF. This rearrangement joins TRBV3-1 to TRBJ2-1, with a possible D match to TRBD2 (6 bases). Germline CDR1 LGHDT, CDR2 YNNKEL (reference sequence). V lost 6 bases and J lost 3, with 12 bases in between. The CDR3 is 14 residues long.

This clonotype was counted ten times or more. The V gene is TRBV27, the J gene TRBJ2-7, with D unresolved. V lost 5 bases and J 3 bases, leaving 5 bases between the germline ends. Germline-derived CDR1 and CDR2 are MNHEY and SMNVEV (reference sequence). The CDR3 spans 11 residues. Here the CDR3 DNA reads TGTGCCAGCAGTAACAACTACGAGCAGTACTTC. It is translated as CASSNNYEQYF.

There are a few counts of this clonotype. This chain joins TRBV3-1 and TRBJ2-1; no firm D call. CDR3 size: 14 residues. The V gene's germline CDR1 is LGHDT and CDR2 YNNKEL (reference sequence). Trimming took off 3 bases at V and 5 bases at J, with 11 bases between the two ends. The DNA for the CDR3 is TGTGCCAGCAGCCACGTGGACCTCGACAATGAGCAGTTCTTC. Its protein product is CASSHVDLDNEQFF.

The J gene is TRBJ1-5, the V gene TRBV5-6; 10 positions agree with TRBD1. In germline, CDR1 is SGHDT, CDR2 YYEEEE. The CDR3 covers 19 residues. Germline trimming cut 4 bases from V and 3 bases from J; bases unmatched to any gene: 16. As DNA, the CDR3 is TGTGCCAGCAGCGCTGTCGGGACAGGGGCTCGACCCCCCAATCAGCCCCAGCATTTT. Translation gives CASSAVGTGARPPNQPQHF.